This T cell receptor (beta chain) emerged from a study of radiation and T cells in renal cell carcinoma. Some clones are missing from TCRdb's copy, which holds only in-frame ones; the method was immunoSEQ multiplex PCR. The data hold tens of thousands of clones, with about 80% observed a single time. Comment on this clone: What it binds is not known.

Per germline, CDR1 SGHRS and CDR2 YFSETQ. After removal of 4 bases from V and 5 bases from J, the junction contained 9 bases not matched to a gene. This CDR3 is built from 16 residues. Whole-study findings and limits: In blood, top tumor clones expanded by 2 weeks, shrinking by 4.

Time point: blood 2 weeks post-SBRT. Treatment reported: 15 Gy SBRT to primary tumor, nephrectomy 4 weeks later. Source: blood, taken from a patient whose treatment included radiotherapy and nephrectomy. The rearrangement links TRBV5-1 to TRBJ2-5; 12 nucleotides match TRBD1. The clonotype was recovered from a woman between 70 and 85 years old with renal cell carcinoma. The CDR3 DNA follows: TGCGCCAGCAGCCGAGGGGACAGGGGGCCACTCGAGACCCAGTACTTC. Protein: CASSRGDRGPLETQYF.